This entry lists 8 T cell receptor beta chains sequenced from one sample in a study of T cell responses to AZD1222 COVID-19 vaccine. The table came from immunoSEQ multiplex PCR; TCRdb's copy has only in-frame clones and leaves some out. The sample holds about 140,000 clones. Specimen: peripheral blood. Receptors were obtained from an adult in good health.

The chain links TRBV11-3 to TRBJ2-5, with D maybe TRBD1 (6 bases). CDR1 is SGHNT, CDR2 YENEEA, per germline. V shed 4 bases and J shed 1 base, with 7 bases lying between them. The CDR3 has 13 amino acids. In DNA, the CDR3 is TGTGCCAGCAGCTCGGACAGCCAAGAGACCCAGTACTTC. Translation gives CASSSDSQETQYF.

The CDR3: CASSFPPGAGELFF. CDR3 nucleotides: TGCGCCAGCAGCTTCCCACCGGGGGCGGGGGAGCTGTTTTTT. This chain links TRBV5-1 with TRBJ2-2; D could derive from TRBD1 or TRBD2 (6 bases each). Per germline, CDR1 SGHRS and CDR2 YFSETQ. Deletions cut 2 bases from V and 8 bases from J, with 13 bases between. The CDR3 spans 14 residues.

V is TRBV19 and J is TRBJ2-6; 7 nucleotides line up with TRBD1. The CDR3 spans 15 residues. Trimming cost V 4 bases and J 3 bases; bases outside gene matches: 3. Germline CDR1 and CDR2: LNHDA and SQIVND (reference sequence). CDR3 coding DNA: TGTGCCAGTAGTAAAGACAGGGTTGGGGCCAACGTCCTGACTTTC. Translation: CASSKDRVGANVLTF.

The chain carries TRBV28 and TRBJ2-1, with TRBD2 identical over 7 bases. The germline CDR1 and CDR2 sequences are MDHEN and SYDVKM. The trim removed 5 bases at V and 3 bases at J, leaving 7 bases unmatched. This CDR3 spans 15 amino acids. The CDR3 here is CASSLGGNFYNEQFF. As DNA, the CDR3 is TGTGCCAGCAGTCTCGGGGGGAACTTCTACAATGAGCAGTTCTTC.

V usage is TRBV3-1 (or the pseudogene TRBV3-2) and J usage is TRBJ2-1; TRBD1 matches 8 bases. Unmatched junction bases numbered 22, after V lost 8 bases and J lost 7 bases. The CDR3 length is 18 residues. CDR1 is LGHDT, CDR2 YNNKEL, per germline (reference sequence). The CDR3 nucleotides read TGTGCCAGCGCCCAGGCAGGGGGCGGGTTGAGACATAGAAATGAGCAGTTCTTC. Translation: CASAQAGGGLRHRNEQFF.

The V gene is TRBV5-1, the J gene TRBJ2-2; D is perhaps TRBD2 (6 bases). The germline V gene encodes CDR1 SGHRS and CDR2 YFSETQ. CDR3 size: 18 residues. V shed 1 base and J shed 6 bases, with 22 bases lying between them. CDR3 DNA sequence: TGCGCCAGCAGCTTGAGTTTCCCGGGGGTTAGCGGATCCGGGGAGCTGTTTTTT. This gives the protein CASSLSFPGVSGSGELFF. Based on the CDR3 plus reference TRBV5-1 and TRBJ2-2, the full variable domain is KAGVTQTPRYLIKTRGQQVTLSCSPISGHRSVSWYQQTPGQGLQFLFEYFSETQRNKGNFPGRFSGRQFSNSRSEMNVSTLELGDSALYLCASSLSFPGVSGSGELFFGEGSRLTVL.

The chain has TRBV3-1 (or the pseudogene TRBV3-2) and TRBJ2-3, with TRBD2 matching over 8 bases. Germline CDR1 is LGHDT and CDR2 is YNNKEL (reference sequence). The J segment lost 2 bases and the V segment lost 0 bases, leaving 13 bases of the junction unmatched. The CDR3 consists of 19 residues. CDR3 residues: CASSQEVPGLGRVTDTQYF. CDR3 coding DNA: TGTGCCAGCAGCCAAGAAGTACCGGGACTAGGTAGGGTCACAGATACGCAGTATTTT.

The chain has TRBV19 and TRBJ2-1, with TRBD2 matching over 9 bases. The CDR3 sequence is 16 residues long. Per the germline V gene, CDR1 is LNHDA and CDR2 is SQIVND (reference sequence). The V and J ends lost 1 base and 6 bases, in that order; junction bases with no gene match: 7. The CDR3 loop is CASSIVAGGPVNEQFF. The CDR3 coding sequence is TGTGCCAGTAGTATAGTGGCGGGGGGGCCGGTCAATGAGCAGTTCTTC.